This T cell receptor beta chain derives from a study of post-analysis software for immune sequencing data. The study's findings and limits: TRBV5-6, TRBV5-1 and TRBV20-1 belonged to a set of about 5 TRBV segments that were more frequent in patients than controls.

As to this clonotype: As yet, its antigen is unknown.

CDR3 length: 14 amino acids. V dropped 5 bases and J dropped 5 bases, with 15 bases sitting between them. Per the germline V gene, CDR1 is LNHNV and CDR2 is YYDKDF (reference sequence). The TCR beta cDNA libraries contained unique molecular identifiers. In TCRdb, the PCR reads were re-called with MiXCR into one record per CDR3 protein. The sample has hundreds of thousands of distinct CDR3 sequences; approximately 57% are singletons. The clonotype was recovered from a girl between 10 and 17 years old with multiple sclerosis. Sequences were obtained from blood. This chain connects TRBV15 to TRBJ2-5; D may be TRBD2 (6 bases). CDR3 coding DNA: TGTGCCACCAGCCCGGGACTCGGGCAGGAGACCCAGTACTTC. Its protein product is CATSPGLGQETQYF.